These 27 T cell receptor beta chains share one sample of origin, sequenced in a study of blood T cell repertoires in COVID-19. The data were produced by immunoSEQ multiplex PCR, yet TCRdb's version contains in-frame clones alone and is incomplete. This repertoire shows fewer than 200,000 clones, 60% to 85% found once; its top ten account for roughly 8.3%. The sample taken for sequencing was peripheral blood. The source is a man in his sixties with acute or convalescent COVID-19.

The chain combines TRBV6-5 with TRBJ2-5; 13 nucleotides line up with TRBD2. The CDR3 spans 15 residues. V was pared by 7 bases and J by 5 bases, with 7 bases of the junction left unmatched. CDR1 is MNHEY, CDR2 SVGAGI, per germline. The CDR3 here is CASKLLAGGDETQYF. DNA of the CDR3: TGTGCCAGCAAACTACTAGCGGGGGGGGATGAGACCCAGTACTTC.

This clone was recorded only once. V and J are TRBV11-3 and TRBJ2-5; D is perhaps TRBD1 (5 bases). The length of the CDR3 is 12 residues. Trimming stripped 5 bases from V and 4 bases from J, with 8 bases between. Germline V lookup: CDR1 SGHNT, CDR2 YENEEA. CDR3 DNA sequence: TGTGCCAGCAGCCGAAGGGGAGAGACCCAGTACTTC. Translation gives CASSRRGETQYF.

The chain joins TRBV5-1 to TRBJ2-5; TRBD1 matches at 7 bases. The germline CDR1 and CDR2 sequences are SGHRS and YFSETQ. With V trimmed by 4 bases and J by 3 bases, 6 bases remained unmatched. This CDR3 comprises 14 residues. The CDR3 DNA is TGCGCCAGCAGCACCACGACAGGGAAAGAGACCCAGTACTTC. Amino acids: CASSTTTGKETQYF.

The count of this clone is one. The chain combines TRBV6-5 with TRBJ2-1, with D tentatively TRBD1 (7 bases). The V gene lost 6 bases and the J gene lost 8 bases, with 17 bases spanning the gap. The CDR3 is 14 amino acids. CDR1 is MNHEY and CDR2 is SVGAGI in the germline V gene. The CDR3 nucleotides are TGTGCCAGCAGGCCGGGACAGCGGGCGGATGAGCAGTTCTTC. Protein sequence: CASRPGQRADEQFF.

The chain links TRBV5-4 to TRBJ1-1; D gene ambiguous. Trimming removed 1 base at V and 4 bases at J, with 14 bases between. This CDR3 region has 15 residues. In germline, CDR1 is SGHNT, CDR2 YYREEE (reference sequence). The CDR3 protein is CASSLSLRRATEAFF. The CDR3 region has the DNA TGTGCCAGCAGCTTGTCGCTACGGCGGGCCACTGAAGCTTTCTTT.

The rearrangement uses TRBV6-2 or TRBV6-3 and TRBJ1-1, with 9 bases aligning to TRBD1. Unmatched junction bases numbered 7, after V lost 5 bases and J lost 3 bases. The CDR3 has 15 amino acids. CDR1 MNHEY and CDR2 SVGEGT come from the germline V gene. CDR3 protein: CASSAEGDRDTEAFF. Written as DNA, the CDR3 is TGTGCCAGCAGTGCAGAAGGGGACAGGGACACTGAAGCTTTCTTT.

CDR3 in amino acids: CATSRDRGSETQYF. The CDR3 DNA sequence: TGTGCCACCAGCAGAGATCGGGGGAGCGAGACCCAGTACTTC. The V call is TRBV15, the J call TRBJ2-5, with D tentatively TRBD2 (6 bases). CDR1 LNHNV and CDR2 YYDKDF come from the germline V gene (reference sequence). V dropped 0 bases and J dropped 5 bases, with 10 bases sitting between them. The CDR3 consists of 14 residues.

The rearrangement joins TRBV12-3 or TRBV12-4 to TRBJ1-3; 7 bases are a match to TRBD1. This CDR3 contains 13 residues. V was pared by 8 bases and J by 7 bases, with 8 bases of the junction left unmatched. The CDR3 DNA reads TGTGCCAGCCGTCAGGGGGTTTGGAACACCATATATTTT. Its protein is CASRQGVWNTIYF.

J is TRBJ1-1 and V is TRBV27; possibly TRBD1 for D (6 bases). The germline V gene has CDR1 MNHEY and CDR2 SMNVEV (reference sequence). The CDR3 runs 15 residues. Trimming removed 5 bases from V and 1 base from J, with 14 bases in between. The CDR3 DNA sequence: TGTGCCAGCAGTGCACGGGGGGGCCGGAACACTGAAGCTTTCTTT. The encoded protein is CASSARGGRNTEAFF.

This clone came up once. V gene TRBV7-8 combines with J gene TRBJ1-3; D not resolved. The CDR3 is 16 amino acids. V was trimmed by 4 bases and J by 0 bases, leaving 13 bases between them. Germline lookup yields CDR1 SGHVS and CDR2 FQNEAQ. The CDR3 sequence is CASSSESPSSGNTIYF. CDR3 DNA: TGTGCCAGCAGCTCCGAGTCGCCTAGCTCTGGAAACACCATATATTTT.

The V and J genes are TRBV11-2 and TRBJ2-1, with TRBD2 as a possible D gene (6 bases). Germline CDR1 SGHAT, CDR2 FQNNGV. V dropped 6 bases and J dropped 0 bases, with 21 bases sitting between them. This CDR3 spans 18 amino acids. CDR3 coding DNA: TGTGCCAGCAGGATGTTTCCAGCGGGCCGCCTCTCCTACAATGAGCAGTTCTTC. It is translated as CASRMFPAGRLSYNEQFF.

The rearrangement links TRBV21-1 to TRBJ1-4; TRBD1, the D gene given by the table, was not confirmed from the DNA. TRBV21-1 is flagged as a pseudogene. The length of the CDR3 is 15 residues. The CDR3 here is CASSKVLGPNEKLFF. The CDR3 DNA is TGTGCCAGCAGCAAAGTGCTGGGGCCTAATGAAAAACTGTTTTTT.

This clone was detected only once. J is TRBJ2-7 and V is TRBV6-6; the match to TRBD1 covers 8 bases. V shed 2 bases, J shed 3 bases, and the junction held 3 bases outside the gene matches. CDR1 and CDR2 (germline): MNHNY, SVGAGI (reference sequence). This CDR3 contains 14 residues. The CDR3 nucleotides read TGTGCCAGCAGTTACGGAACAGGGGGCTACGAGCAGTACTTC. It codes for CASSYGTGGYEQYF.

V is TRBV5-4 and J is TRBJ1-3; D gene ambiguous. The germline gives CDR1 SGHNT, CDR2 YYREEE (reference sequence). The CDR3 totals 14 residues. The ends were cut back, 1 base at V and 2 bases at J, with 7 bases in the middle. CDR3 residues: CASSLWGAGNTIYF. The CDR3 DNA reads TGTGCCAGCAGCTTGTGGGGAGCTGGAAACACCATATATTTT.

This clone was counted a single time. The chain links TRBV9 to TRBJ2-7; 8 bases agree with TRBD1. After removal of 0 bases from V and 3 bases from J, the junction contained 2 bases not matched to a gene. Germline V gene data show CDR1 as SGDLS and CDR2 as YYNGEE. This CDR3 is 14 amino acids long. As DNA, the CDR3 is TGTGCCAGCAGCGTAGGGGGGACAGGCTACGAGCAGTACTTC. Amino acid sequence: CASSVGGTGYEQYF.

The rearrangement uses TRBV5-5 and TRBJ2-2; no clear D. CDR3 length equals 12 residues. The V and J ends lost 4 bases and 3 bases respectively, with 4 bases between them. Germline CDR1 and CDR2: SGHKS and YYEKEE (reference sequence). The CDR3 loop reads CASSPDTGELFF. CDR3 nucleotides: TGTGCCAGCAGCCCGGACACCGGGGAGCTGTTTTTT.

V is TRBV5-1 and J is TRBJ1-5; the D is unclear. Deletions cut 2 bases from V and 3 bases from J, with 12 bases between. The CDR3 has 15 residues. Germline V gene sequence: CDR1 SGHRS, CDR2 YFSETQ. This CDR3 is CASSLQSGINQPQHF. The CDR3 DNA is TGCGCCAGCAGCTTACAATCGGGAATCAATCAGCCCCAGCATTTT.

This clone was detected a few times. The rearrangement joins TRBV4-3 to TRBJ2-5; TRBD2 is a possible D gene (6 bases). The CDR3 spans 15 residues. V dropped 1 base and J dropped 3 bases, with 12 bases sitting between them. From germline, CDR1 is LGHNA and CDR2 YSLEER. The CDR3 sequence is CASSQGTGEEETQYF. As DNA, the CDR3 is TGCGCCAGCAGCCAAGGAACGGGGGAAGAAGAGACCCAGTACTTC.

The chain links TRBV28 to TRBJ2-7; 7 bases are shared with TRBD1. There are 14 residues in the CDR3. The germline gives CDR1 MDHEN, CDR2 SYDVKM. Trimming removed 9 bases from V and 2 bases from J; junction bases left unmatched: 10. The CDR3 sequence is CASSQGGSAYEQYF. The CDR3 DNA follows: TGTGCCAGTTCGCAAGGGGGCTCAGCCTACGAGCAGTACTTC.

This clone was counted a few times. The V call is TRBV28, the J call TRBJ2-1; D gene ambiguous. The germline CDR1 and CDR2 sequences are MDHEN and SYDVKM. The V end lost 10 bases, the J end lost 3 bases, and 7 bases lay between the germline ends. CDR3 length equals 11 residues. Here the CDR3 reads CATGLYNEQFF. For the CDR3, the DNA is TGTGCCACGGGTCTCTACAATGAGCAGTTCTTC.

The V call is TRBV11-2, the J call TRBJ2-5; TRBD1 aligns across 10 bases. Losses at the gene ends were 5 bases for V and 4 bases for J; bases not matched to a gene: 13. Germline CDR1 SGHAT, CDR2 FQNNGV. CDR3 length: 17 amino acids. The CDR3 protein is CASSHHTGTGVGETQYF. The CDR3 nucleotides are TGTGCCAGCAGCCACCACACCGGGACAGGGGTGGGAGAGACCCAGTACTTC.

The chain carries TRBV12-3 or TRBV12-4 and TRBJ2-3; D might be TRBD1 (6 bases). The CDR3 runs to 11 residues. Trimming took 3 bases from V and 9 from J, leaving 7 bases between them. Here the CDR3 DNA reads TGTGCCAGCAGTTTGGGACACACGCAGTATTTT. Its translation: CASSLGHTQYF.

This chain joins TRBV5-1 and TRBJ2-2; D is undetermined. Germline V gives CDR1 SGHRS, CDR2 YFSETQ. The CDR3 covers 13 residues. The V end was cut by 0 bases, the J end by 6 bases, with 6 bases between. The CDR3 protein is CASSLGGPGELFF. The CDR3 DNA is TGCGCCAGCAGCTTGGGTGGGCCCGGGGAGCTGTTTTTT.

This clone has just a few counts. The chain is built from TRBV18 and TRBJ1-1; a possible D gene is TRBD1 (5 bases). The length of the CDR3 is 15 residues. V lost 3 bases and J 1 base, leaving 12 bases between the germline ends. The germline V gene encodes CDR1 KGHSH and CDR2 LQKENI. This chain's CDR3 is CASSPLGQSNTEAFF. The CDR3 nucleotides read TGTGCCAGCTCACCCCTCGGACAATCGAACACTGAAGCTTTCTTT.

The chain recombines TRBV11-3 with TRBJ2-2; D is unresolved. Trimming took off 5 bases at V and 4 bases at J, with 5 bases between the two ends. Per germline, CDR1 SGHNT and CDR2 YENEEA. CDR3 length: 12 residues. Written as DNA, the CDR3 is TGTGCCAGCAGCCCGGGCACCGGGGAGCTGTTTTTT. Its translation: CASSPGTGELFF.

J is TRBJ2-7 and V is TRBV10-3; 10 nucleotides align to TRBD1. CDR1 is ENHRY, CDR2 SYGVKD, per germline. The CDR3 consists of 15 residues. With 6 bases clipped from V and 0 bases from J, the junction kept 5 bases outside the gene matches. The CDR3, as DNA: TGTGCCATCAGGAAGGACAGGGGGATCTCCTACGAGCAGTACTTC. Translating gives CAIRKDRGISYEQYF.

This sequence joins TRBV10-3 and TRBJ2-3, with 7 nucleotides matching TRBD2. Trimming cost V 8 bases and J 7 bases; bases outside gene matches: 9. This CDR3 has 13 amino acids. Germline V gene data show CDR1 as ENHRY and CDR2 as SYGVKD. The DNA for the CDR3 is TGTGCCATCGATAGCGGGTCAGGGAATACGCAGTATTTT. It specifies CAIDSGSGNTQYF.